The 17 T cell receptor beta chains in this list originate from one sample, sequenced in a study of T cells in Graves' hyperthyroidism and ophthalmopathy. Amplified TCR beta CDR3 regions derived from RNA transcripts. The TCR CDR3 first-round RT-PCR relied on the HTBI primer set. From the multiplex PCR reads, TCRdb called clonotypes with MiXCR, one entry per CDR3 protein. The sample records 550,000 to 800,000 distinct CDR3 sequences, roughly 17% being singletons. Sequenced: blood. These receptors came from a young man with Graves' hyperthyroidism.

This clonotype was seen a handful of times. The gene calls are TRBV15 and TRBJ1-1; D unresolved. V was shortened by 1 base and J by 1 base, with 7 bases between the two germline ends. Germline CDR1 and CDR2: LNHNV and YYDKDF (reference sequence). The CDR3 extends over 14 amino acids. The CDR3 nucleotides read TGTGCCACCAGCAGAGGAGCCGGGAACACTGAAGCTTTCTTT. Translated: CATSRGAGNTEAFF.

This clonotype appeared a few times. The V and J genes are TRBV6-1 and TRBJ2-3; unclear D gene. V dropped 9 bases and J dropped 8 bases, with 18 bases sitting between them. CDR3 length equals 13 residues. From germline, CDR1 is MNHNS and CDR2 SASEGT. DNA of the CDR3: TGTGCCAGTACGACCCCGTCGGGCTCTACGCAGTATTTT. Its protein is CASTTPSGSTQYF.

There are many counts of this clonotype. This chain joins TRBV7-9 and TRBJ2-3; 8 nucleotides match TRBD1. Per the germline V gene, CDR1 is SEHNR and CDR2 is FQNEAQ (reference sequence). After removal of 6 bases from V and 5 bases from J, the junction contained 22 bases not matched to a gene. This CDR3 is 19 amino acids long. In DNA form, the CDR3 reads TGTGCCAGCAGTCCCCTGTTAGGACGGCGCACAGGGGGAGGAGATACGCAGTATTTT. Translation gives CASSPLLGRRTGGGDTQYF.

The rearrangement uses TRBV20-1 and TRBJ2-5; D might be TRBD2 (5 bases). V was cut by 6 bases and J by 2 bases, with 10 bases left in between. The CDR3 totals 12 residues. Germline lookup yields CDR1 DFQATT and CDR2 SNEGSKA (reference sequence). The CDR3 bases are TGCAGTGCAGCGGACTTTCAAGAGACCCAGTACTTC. Translating gives CSAADFQETQYF.

This clonotype was picked up a small number of times. The V call is TRBV3-1, the J call TRBJ1-1; unclear D gene. Germline-derived CDR1 and CDR2 are LGHDT and YNNKEL (reference sequence). CDR3 size: 12 residues. The V end lost 2 bases, the J end lost 11 bases, and 12 bases lay between the germline ends. The CDR3: CASSQSSQRAFF. The CDR3 nucleotides read TGTGCCAGCAGCCAATCCAGCCAGAGGGCTTTCTTT. Combining the CDR3 with reference TRBV3-1 and TRBJ1-1 gives the whole variable domain DTAVSQTPKYLVTQMGNDKSIKCEQNLGHDTMYWYKQDSKKFLKIMFSYNNKELIINETVPNRFSPKSPDKAHLNLHINSLELGDSAVYFCASSQSSQRAFFGQGTRLTVV.

This clonotype was seen more than once but under ten times. The genes are TRBV20-1 and TRBJ2-2; D possibly matches TRBD1 or TRBD2 (6 bases each). Trimming pared 4 bases from V and 4 bases from J, leaving 10 bases between. From germline, CDR1 is DFQATT and CDR2 SNEGSKA (reference sequence). The length of the CDR3 is 13 residues. The CDR3 sequence is CSAIGGSTGELFF. The CDR3, as DNA: TGCAGTGCTATCGGGGGCAGCACCGGGGAGCTGTTTTTT.

The rearrangement uses TRBV15 and TRBJ2-7; 9 bases line up with TRBD2. Losses at the gene ends were 4 bases for V and 4 bases for J; bases not matched to a gene: 8. Germline V CDR1 and CDR2: LNHNV, YYDKDF (reference sequence). The CDR3 totals 15 residues. The CDR3 loop is CATSIGLAQVYEQYF. CDR3 sequence (DNA): TGTGCCACCAGCATAGGACTAGCGCAGGTTTACGAGCAGTACTTC.

This clonotype was counted only a few times. The rearrangement uses TRBV2 and TRBJ2-7; D might be TRBD1 (5 bases). V lost 2 bases and J lost 2, with 13 bases in between. The CDR3 is 15 residues long. The germline gives CDR1 SNHLY, CDR2 FYNNEI. The CDR3 DNA follows: TGTGCCAGCAGTGAAAGGGGCAGGGCGGCCTACGAGCAGTACTTC. Translated, it gives CASSERGRAAYEQYF.

A word on this clonotype: Possible read error: a much larger clone is one base away. V and J are TRBV7-9 and TRBJ2-5; D remains ambiguous. The J call could be wrong; TRBJ2-1 is a better fit for the DNA end. The CDR3 is 15 amino acids. Germline CDR1 reads SEHNR; CDR2 reads FQNEAQ (reference sequence). The CDR3 region is CASSFSSLRGETQFF. CDR3 bases: TGTGCCAGCAGCTTTTCCTCCCTTCGCGGAGAGACCCAGTTCTTC.

The table lists this clonotype with a few counts. This chain links TRBV2 with TRBJ1-2, with D unclear. The CDR3 length is 13 residues. In germline, CDR1 is SNHLY, CDR2 FYNNEI. The V gene lost 4 bases and the J gene lost 5 bases, with 11 bases spanning the gap. CDR3 sequence reads: CASSGRADYGYTF. The CDR3 DNA is TGTGCCAGCAGTGGCCGGGCGGATTATGGCTACACCTTC.

This clonotype was seen more than once but under ten times. The rearrangement links TRBV20-1 to TRBJ1-5; 7 positions agree with TRBD1. The CDR3 spans 13 residues. Germline CDR1 reads DFQATT; CDR2 reads SNEGSKA (reference sequence). The V segment lost 5 bases and the J segment 0 bases; nucleotides outside the gene matches: 1. The CDR3 sequence: CSADRDSNQPQHF. The CDR3 DNA is TGCAGTGCTGACAGGGATAGCAATCAGCCCCAGCATTTT.

J is TRBJ2-3 and V is TRBV20-1; D is ambiguous. V shed 3 bases and J shed 4 bases, with 11 bases lying between them. The CDR3 covers 13 residues. Germline-derived CDR1 and CDR2 are DFQATT and SNEGSKA (reference sequence). CDR3 in amino acids: CSARLVGADTQYF. DNA of the CDR3: TGCAGTGCTAGGCTAGTCGGCGCAGATACGCAGTATTTT.

This chain links TRBV24-1 with TRBJ1-2, with D hard to call. Deletions cut 7 bases from V and 9 bases from J, with 14 bases between. Looked up from germline, CDR1 is KGHDR and CDR2 is SFDVKD. The CDR3 covers 12 residues. For the CDR3, the DNA is TGTGCCACCAGCGCAGACGGATATAGCTACACCTTC. Translating it yields CATSADGYSYTF.

In its sample, this clonotype was seen a few times. V gene TRBV2 combines with J gene TRBJ2-7; no clear D gene. V lost 7 bases and J lost 1, with 17 bases in between. Germline CDR1 is SNHLY and CDR2 is FYNNEI. This CDR3 has 15 amino acids. CDR3 sequence (DNA): TGTGCCAGCACCCTCCTACCGGGTCCATCCTACGAGCAGTACTTC. Translation gives CASTLLPGPSYEQYF.

Points on this clonotype: In this CDR3 the conserved last residue, phenylalanine or tryptophan, is missing, so a read error is likely. The chain recombines TRBV28 with TRBJ2-7, with D perhaps TRBD2 (7 bases). This CDR3 is built from 15 residues. In germline, CDR1 is MDHEN, CDR2 SYDVKM. With 5 bases removed from V and 3 bases from J, the gap between germline ends came to 17 bases. CDR3 nucleotides: TGTGCCAGCAGTCGACCCGGGGGGCTTTACTACGAGCAGTACCTC. This translates into CASSRPGGLYYEQYL.

Of note for this clonotype: At one boundary the junction diverges from the germline segment, which might be a read error. V is TRBV7-9 and J is TRBJ2-3; possible D gene TRBD1, 5 bases. The CDR3 is 16 amino acids. Germline V gene data show CDR1 as SEHNR and CDR2 as FQNEAQ (reference sequence). The CDR3 spells CASSSVGPQVADTRYF. CDR3 DNA sequence: TGTGCCAGCAGCTCGGTGGGGCCACAAGTAGCAGATACGCGGTATTTT. Full variable domain (remainder filled in from reference TRBV7-9 and TRBJ2-3): DTGVSQNPRHKITKRGQNVTFRCDPISEHNRLYWYRQTLGQGPEFLTYFQNEAQLEKSRLLSDRFSAERPKGSFSTLEIQRTEQGDSAMYLCASSSVGPQVADTRYFGPGTRLTVL.

The rearrangement uses TRBV28 and TRBJ1-3; 8 positions match TRBD1. The CDR3 consists of 15 residues. J was trimmed by 3 bases and V by 7 bases; bases with no gene match: 8. CDR1 MDHEN and CDR2 SYDVKM come from the germline V gene. The CDR3 DNA is TGTGCCAGCAACTCCGGACAGGGCATTGGAAACACCATATATTTT. This sequence encodes CASNSGQGIGNTIYF.